This passage covers 9 T cell receptor beta chains from one sample sequenced in a study of T-cell memory formation after mild COVID-19. TCRdb re-called the 5' RACE reads with MiXCR, one entry per CDR3 protein. The sample records about 290,000 distinct CDR3 sequences, 15% being singletons. Sequenced sample: PBMCs or a T cell subset sorted from them (not recorded which). The source is a man aged 18 to 30 who had mild COVID-19 (a few samples of this study predate the infection). Cell type and time point are not known.

This clonotype appeared a few times. The chain links TRBV18 to TRBJ1-1, with 10 bases aligning to TRBD1. The CDR3 spans 15 residues. Germline assignment: CDR1 KGHSH and CDR2 LQKENI. The junction had 3 bases not matched to a gene; V was cut back by 2 bases and J by 3 bases. CDR3 amino acids: CASSPRGTGDTEAFF. Written as DNA, the CDR3 is TGTGCCAGCTCACCAAGGGGGACAGGGGACACTGAAGCTTTCTTT.

This clonotype was seen more than once but under ten times. V gene TRBV28 combines with J gene TRBJ2-5; D possibly corresponds to TRBD1 (6 bases). Germline V gene lookup returns CDR1 MDHEN and CDR2 SYDVKM. V was shortened by 6 bases and J by 5 bases, with 16 bases between the two germline ends. The CDR3 sequence is 14 residues long. The CDR3 spells CASRPPGAGETQYF. The CDR3 DNA is TGTGCCAGCAGACCCCCAGGGGCAGGTGAGACCCAGTACTTC.

This clonotype was counted at least ten times. The rearrangement joins TRBV4-3 to TRBJ2-1; 9 nucleotides match TRBD2. V was pared by 4 bases and J by 9 bases, with 19 bases of the junction left unmatched. This CDR3 region has 18 residues. CDR1 and CDR2 from the germline V gene are LGHNA and YSLEER. In DNA form, the CDR3 reads TGCGCCAGCAGCCCCCATGGAGGGTCGCGGGGGGGCCGGGTTGAGCAGTTCTTC. Its protein is CASSPHGGSRGGRVEQFF.

The genes are TRBV20-1 and TRBJ2-7; D remains unclear. Germline V gene sequence: CDR1 DFQATT, CDR2 SNEGSKA (reference sequence). V was clipped by 3 bases and J by 0 bases, with 12 bases between them. The CDR3 has 14 amino acids. The CDR3: CSARSQLSSYEQYV. CDR3 in DNA: TGCAGTGCTAGGTCCCAGTTGAGCTCCTACGAGCAGTACGTC.

This clonotype was seen more than once but under ten times. The CDR3 spells CASSGGQRYNEQFF. DNA of the CDR3: TGTGCCAGCAGCGGGGGACAACGTTACAATGAGCAGTTCTTC. This chain joins TRBV9 and TRBJ2-1; D possibly corresponds to TRBD1 (6 bases). The CDR3 runs to 14 residues. V was cut by 3 bases and J by 4 bases, with 11 bases left in between. CDR1 is SGDLS, CDR2 YYNGEE, per germline. Drawing the rest from reference TRBV9 and TRBJ2-1, the complete variable domain is DSGVTQTPKHLITATGQRVTLRCSPRSGDLSVYWYQQSLDQGLQFLIQYYNGEERAKGNILERFSAQQFPDLHSELNLSSLELGDSALYFCASSGGQRYNEQFFGPGTRLTVL.

V usage is TRBV28 and J usage is TRBJ1-6; D ambiguous. V was cut by 7 bases and J by 1 base, with 8 bases left in between. This CDR3 has 14 amino acids. The germline CDR1 and CDR2 sequences are MDHEN and SYDVKM. CDR3 region: CASIHGSYNSPLHF. CDR3 DNA: TGTGCCAGCATCCACGGTTCCTATAATTCACCCCTCCACTTT.

This clonotype was seen a few times. The chain links TRBV18 to TRBJ1-1; D not resolved. This CDR3 is 15 amino acids long. CDR1 is KGHSH, CDR2 LQKENI, per germline. Trimming took off 2 bases at V and 4 bases at J, with 14 bases between the two ends. CDR3 nucleotides: TGTGCCAGCTCACCAATGAGGAGCTGGGGCACTGAAGCTTTCTTT. It encodes CASSPMRSWGTEAFF.

This clonotype was observed a handful of times. The V gene is TRBV11-2, the J gene TRBJ2-1; D is uncertain. V lost 0 bases and J 7 bases, leaving 4 bases between the germline ends. CDR1 and CDR2 (germline): SGHAT, FQNNGV. The CDR3 length is 12 residues. CDR3 sequence (DNA): TGTGCCAGCAGCTTAGATGAAAATGAGCAGTTCTTC. Its protein is CASSLDENEQFF.

This clonotype was picked up many times. This chain joins TRBV12-5 and TRBJ2-3, with TRBD1 identical over 7 bases. The V segment lost 9 bases and the J segment 5 bases; nucleotides outside the gene matches: 8. Per germline, CDR1 LGHNT and CDR2 FRNRAP. CDR3 length: 13 amino acids. In DNA form, the CDR3 reads TGTGCTAGCCGGGACCCAGGGGGAGATACGCAGTATTTT. It is translated as CASRDPGGDTQYF.